The clone carrying this TCR beta chain has more than one count but fewer than ten. Its specificity is unknown. The record originates from a study of cytomegalovirus exposure and HLA in healthy donors. Study context: The study placed 70% to 90% of its 350 to 400 genotyped donors in the Caucasian-associated ancestry cluster. The study, taken as a whole, reports: A reported reduction in N-insertions relative to the roughly 670-donor mean was seen in an Asian-associated ancestry cluster in a later analysis. The study assumed roughly uniform donor sequencing depth for presence/absence analyses.

The germline V gene has CDR1 SGHRS and CDR2 YFSETQ. The CDR3 totals 15 residues. PCR used 60 Vbeta primers and 13 Jbeta primers. The method was immunoSEQ multiplex PCR; TCRdb's version includes in-frame clones alone and lacks a portion of them. The sample yields 150,000 or so clones, under 80% seen once. The sequencing input was PBMCs. This TCR was sampled from a man between 18 and 35 years old in good health and CMV-seropositive. The chain has TRBV5-1 and TRBJ2-5, with D possibly matching TRBD1 (6 bases). Judging by the DNA end, TRBJ2-7 fits better; the J call may be wrong. CDR3 DNA: TGCGCCAGCAGCTCCGGGACACCGAGCTCCTACGAGCAGTACTTC. This translates into CASSSGTPSSYEQYF.